A single sample is the source of the 30 T cell receptor beta chains below, sequenced in a study of blood T cell repertoires in COVID-19. Generated by immunoSEQ multiplex PCR, the TCRdb table keeps only in-frame clones and is missing some. The table includes a few hundred thousand clones, 85% detected once. The sequencing sample was made of PBMCs or T cells enriched from blood (not recorded which). The receptors were sampled from a man aged 40-50 years who had recovered from COVID-19.

The CDR3 DNA sequence: TGTGCCAGCAGTATATCCGCTGAAGCTTTCTTT. It yields the protein CASSISAEAFF. V and J are TRBV6-2 or TRBV6-3 and TRBJ1-1; D is undetermined. Germline assignment: CDR1 MNHEY and CDR2 SVGEGT. V shed 5 bases and J shed 6 bases, with 7 bases lying between them. This CDR3 contains 11 residues.

The chain links TRBV7-9 to TRBJ1-1; 7 bases map to TRBD1. V shed 5 bases and J 6 bases; nucleotides not matched to a gene: 12. The CDR3 is 15 residues long. The germline V gene has CDR1 SEHNR and CDR2 FQNEAQ (reference sequence). The DNA for the CDR3 is TGTGCCAGCAGCCGATTGATGGGCAGGGGGGCTGAAGCTTTCTTT. It translates to CASSRLMGRGAEAFF.

V is TRBV13 and J is TRBJ2-5, with TRBD1 matching 11 bases. Trimming took 5 bases from V and 5 from J; bases not matched to a gene: 10. The length of the CDR3 is 16 residues. Germline loops: CDR1 PRHDT, CDR2 FYEKMQ (reference sequence). The CDR3, as DNA: TGTGCCAGCAGCGACGGGACAGGGGGGTTTAGGGAGACCCAGTACTTC. Translating gives CASSDGTGGFRETQYF.

This rearrangement joins TRBV3-1 (or the pseudogene TRBV3-2) to TRBJ2-1, with 8 nucleotides matching TRBD2. The CDR3 consists of 17 residues. Germline assignment: CDR1 LGHDT and CDR2 YNNKEL (reference sequence). After removal of 5 bases from V and 3 bases from J, the junction contained 12 bases not matched to a gene. The CDR3 region is CASSDDIGLADYNEQFF. For the CDR3, the DNA is TGTGCCAGCAGCGACGACATCGGACTAGCTGACTACAATGAGCAGTTCTTC.

The chain couples TRBV24-1 to TRBJ1-5; tentative D call: TRBD1 (6 bases). Germline CDR1 and CDR2: KGHDR and SFDVKD. V lost 5 bases, J lost 3 bases, and 7 bases lay in between. The CDR3 totals 13 residues. In DNA form, the CDR3 reads TGTGCCACCAGTGGACAGGCCAATCAGCCCCAGCATTTT. It specifies CATSGQANQPQHF.

V usage is TRBV7-9 and J usage is TRBJ2-5; D is ambiguous. The CDR3 has 15 amino acids. Germline CDR1 is SEHNR and CDR2 is FQNEAQ (reference sequence). Deletions cut 1 base from V and 5 bases from J, with 14 bases between. This CDR3 reads CASSLESWLSETQYF. The CDR3 bases are TGTGCCAGCAGCTTAGAGTCCTGGTTAAGCGAGACCCAGTACTTC.

The gene calls are TRBV3-1 (or the pseudogene TRBV3-2) and TRBJ2-5, with 8 bases fitting TRBD1. Germline values: CDR1 LGHDT, CDR2 YNNKEL (reference sequence). Unmatched junction bases numbered 8, after V lost 1 base and J lost 7 bases. This CDR3 has 15 residues. The CDR3 here is CASSQAGGGLGTQYF. CDR3 bases: TGTGCCAGCAGCCAAGCAGGGGGCGGTTTAGGGACCCAGTACTTC.

This sequence joins TRBV19 and TRBJ1-3; 7 bases agree with TRBD1. CDR3 length equals 15 residues. V was clipped by 6 bases and J by 0 bases; unmatched bases: 5. The V gene's germline CDR1 is LNHDA and CDR2 SQIVND (reference sequence). The CDR3 region has the DNA TGTGCCAGTAGCGGGACAGCAGTCTCTGGAAACACCATATATTTT. Translating gives CASSGTAVSGNTIYF. The variable domain in full, completed from reference TRBV19 and TRBJ1-3, reads DGGITQSPKYLFRKEGQNVTLSCEQNLNHDAMYWYRQDPGQGLRLIYYSQIVNDFQKGDIAEGYSVSREKKESFPLTVTSAQKNPTAFYLCASSGTAVSGNTIYFGEGSWLTVV.

The CDR3 sequence is CASSVAKSSYEQYF. CDR3 coding DNA: TGTGCCAGCAGCGTAGCCAAGAGCTCCTACGAGCAGTACTTC. The V call is TRBV9, the J call TRBJ2-7; D unresolved. In germline, CDR1 is SGDLS, CDR2 YYNGEE. The CDR3 loop spans 14 amino acids. The V end was cut by 0 bases, the J end by 0 bases, with 7 bases between.

The V and J genes are TRBV21-1 and TRBJ2-1; the table's D call TRBD2 went unverified against the DNA. TRBV21-1 is deemed a pseudogene. The CDR3 extends over 21 amino acids. For the CDR3, the DNA is TGTGCCAGCAGCAAAGAAACAGGAAGTTGGACTAGCGGGAGGGCGGGGAATGAGCAGTTCTTC. It yields the protein CASSKETGSWTSGRAGNEQFF.

The chain couples TRBV24-1 to TRBJ2-2; TRBD1 aligns across 9 bases. V shed 4 bases, J shed 7 bases, and the junction held 9 bases outside the gene matches. The CDR3 runs to 16 residues. CDR1 KGHDR and CDR2 SFDVKD come from the germline V gene. The CDR3 region is CATSDYGTGFDGELFF. CDR3 DNA: TGTGCCACCAGTGACTATGGGACAGGGTTTGACGGGGAGCTGTTTTTT.

The chain uses TRBV27 and TRBJ2-7; 12 bases line up with TRBD2. Per the germline V gene, CDR1 is MNHEY and CDR2 is SMNVEV (reference sequence). CDR3 length: 16 amino acids. V dropped 4 bases and J dropped 6; count of bases not matched to a gene: 10. The CDR3 here is CASSSGLAGSSVEQYF. The DNA for the CDR3 is TGTGCCAGCAGTTCGGGACTAGCGGGCAGCTCAGTCGAGCAGTACTTC.

This chain connects TRBV24-1 to TRBJ2-7; 11 nucleotides align to TRBD2. This CDR3 has 21 residues. With 4 bases clipped from V and 0 bases from J, the junction kept 19 bases outside the gene matches. The germline gives CDR1 KGHDR, CDR2 SFDVKD. The CDR3 DNA reads as TGTGCCACCAGTGACAGGGACACCTCCACAGGGACTAGCGGTAGCTCCTACGAGCAGTACTTC. Translating gives CATSDRDTSTGTSGSSYEQYF.

This clone showed up just once. This rearrangement joins TRBV19 to TRBJ1-1, with TRBD1 matching 9 bases. This CDR3 is built from 14 residues. V gave up 4 bases and J gave up 7 bases; unmatched junction bases: 7. Germline CDR1 LNHDA, CDR2 SQIVND (reference sequence). This CDR3 reads CASSNHRGQGEAFF. The CDR3 coding sequence is TGTGCCAGTAGTAACCACAGGGGGCAGGGTGAAGCTTTCTTT. The variable domain in full, with the rest retrieved from reference TRBV19 and TRBJ1-1, is DGGITQSPKYLFRKEGQNVTLSCEQNLNHDAMYWYRQDPGQGLRLIYYSQIVNDFQKGDIAEGYSVSREKKESFPLTVTSAQKNPTAFYLCASSNHRGQGEAFFGQGTRLTVV.

The chain is built from TRBV19 and TRBJ2-3; D uncertain. Trimming stripped 3 bases from V and 0 bases from J, with 13 bases between. This CDR3 comprises 16 residues. Germline values: CDR1 LNHDA, CDR2 SQIVND (reference sequence). The CDR3 sequence is CASSIYLYLSTDTQYF. For the CDR3, the DNA is TGTGCCAGTAGTATTTACTTATACCTAAGCACAGATACGCAGTATTTT.

This chain links TRBV5-5 with TRBJ2-2, with a weak D call TRBD1 (5 bases). This CDR3 region has 13 residues. V was cut by 6 bases and J by 4 bases, with 10 bases left in between. The germline V gene has CDR1 SGHKS and CDR2 YYEKEE (reference sequence). The CDR3 nucleotides read TGTGCCAGCACAGGGATCGGCACCGGGGAGCTGTTTTTT. Its protein is CASTGIGTGELFF.

The chain links TRBV18 to TRBJ2-3; 8 positions match TRBD2. The CDR3 is made up of 16 amino acids. After removal of 3 bases from V and 1 base from J, the junction contained 6 bases not matched to a gene. From germline, CDR1 is KGHSH and CDR2 LQKENI. CDR3 bases: TGTGCCAGCTCACCCCGGGGAGCGGGAGGCACAGATACGCAGTATTTT. Translation: CASSPRGAGGTDTQYF.

This clone was detected only once. The chain uses TRBV9 and TRBJ2-2, with 8 bases lining up with TRBD1. The CDR3 consists of 16 residues. Losses at the gene ends were 4 bases for V and 5 bases for J; bases not matched to a gene: 10. Germline V gene lookup returns CDR1 SGDLS and CDR2 YYNGEE. CDR3 region: CASSPRGQGGTGELFF. The CDR3 DNA is TGTGCCAGCAGCCCGCGAGGACAGGGAGGTACCGGGGAGCTGTTTTTT. The variable domain in full, completed from reference TRBV9 and TRBJ2-2, reads DSGVTQTPKHLITATGQRVTLRCSPRSGDLSVYWYQQSLDQGLQFLIQYYNGEERAKGNILERFSAQQFPDLHSELNLSSLELGDSALYFCASSPRGQGGTGELFFGEGSRLTVL.

This rearrangement joins TRBV5-1 to TRBJ2-7; tentative D call: TRBD2 (5 bases). The V end lost 0 bases, the J end lost 4 bases, and 14 bases lay between the germline ends. The germline gives CDR1 SGHRS, CDR2 YFSETQ. The length of the CDR3 is 15 residues. CDR3 protein: CASSLGDSRVYEQYF. The CDR3 region has the DNA TGCGCCAGCAGCTTGGGAGACTCGCGGGTGTACGAGCAGTACTTC. Full variable domain (remainder filled in from reference TRBV5-1 and TRBJ2-7): KAGVTQTPRYLIKTRGQQVTLSCSPISGHRSVSWYQQTPGQGLQFLFEYFSETQRNKGNFPGRFSGRQFSNSRSEMNVSTLELGDSALYLCASSLGDSRVYEQYFGPGTRLTVT.

The chain is built from TRBV5-4 and TRBJ1-1; 9 nucleotides agree with TRBD1. The CDR3 runs 14 residues. Germline V CDR1 and CDR2: SGHNT, YYREEE (reference sequence). The junction had 8 bases not matched to a gene; V was cut back by 4 bases and J by 7 bases. The CDR3 protein is CASSLGTGMVEAFF. CDR3 nucleotide sequence: TGTGCCAGCAGCCTGGGGACAGGGATGGTTGAAGCTTTCTTT.

The chain carries TRBV13 and TRBJ1-1; possibly TRBD1 for D (6 bases). This CDR3 comprises 15 residues. Germline assignment: CDR1 PRHDT and CDR2 FYEKMQ (reference sequence). V lost 1 base to trimming and J lost 1 base, with 10 bases between them. CDR3 in DNA: TGTGCCAGCAGCTTAGCTGGGGGGGCGAACACTGAAGCTTTCTTT. Translated, it gives CASSLAGGANTEAFF.

J is TRBJ2-7 and V is TRBV6-5, with 11 bases identical to TRBD2. CDR3 size: 15 residues. V dropped 6 bases and J dropped 0; count of bases not matched to a gene: 4. Germline lookup yields CDR1 MNHEY and CDR2 SVGAGI. The chain's CDR3 is CASRATSGSSYEQYF. In DNA form, the CDR3 reads TGTGCCAGCAGGGCCACTAGCGGGAGCTCCTACGAGCAGTACTTC.

This clone was seen once. V gene TRBV19 combines with J gene TRBJ2-1; 7 bases map to TRBD2. CDR3 length: 14 amino acids. Germline CDR1 is LNHDA and CDR2 is SQIVND (reference sequence). The trim removed 5 bases at V and 13 bases at J, leaving 14 bases unmatched. The CDR3 DNA follows: TGTGCCAGTAGTTTGGGACTACAGCCCCAGGGACAGTTCTTC. This gives the protein CASSLGLQPQGQFF.

The chain combines TRBV28 with TRBJ2-7, with 7 bases identical to TRBD2. This CDR3 is built from 13 residues. In germline, CDR1 is MDHEN, CDR2 SYDVKM. The junction had 5 bases not matched to a gene; V was cut back by 7 bases and J by 2 bases. CDR3 bases: TGTGCCAGCAAAAGGGAGGGGACCTACGAGCAGTACTTC. Protein: CASKREGTYEQYF.

The J gene is TRBJ1-4, the V gene TRBV11-3, with D perhaps TRBD1 (6 bases). This CDR3 contains 15 residues. Between the trimmed V and J ends, which lost 5 bases and 8 bases, there was a span of 18 bases. The germline V gene has CDR1 SGHNT and CDR2 YENEEA. The CDR3 nucleotides are TGTGCCAGCAGCCACTCCGGGCCAGGGGCCGAAAAACTGTTTTTT. This codes for CASSHSGPGAEKLFF.

This sequence joins TRBV7-9 and TRBJ2-5; D remains unclear. Germline V gene lookup returns CDR1 SEHNR and CDR2 FQNEAQ (reference sequence). Trimming shortened V by 1 base and J by 1 base, and 4 bases separated the two germline ends. The CDR3 spans 13 residues. The CDR3 loop reads CASSLGVQETQYF. CDR3 in DNA: TGTGCCAGCAGCTTAGGCGTCCAAGAGACCCAGTACTTC.

This chain uses TRBV5-1 with TRBJ2-3, with 7 bases that match TRBD1. The CDR3 sequence is 15 residues long. V was pared by 0 bases and J by 1 base, with 2 bases of the junction left unmatched. CDR1 and CDR2 from the germline V gene are SGHRS and YFSETQ. The chain's CDR3 is CASSLEQGRTDTQYF. For the CDR3, the DNA is TGCGCCAGCAGCTTGGAACAGGGGCGCACAGATACGCAGTATTTT.

V gene TRBV6-5 combines with J gene TRBJ1-1, with D possibly TRBD1 on 5 matching bases. V was clipped by 5 bases and J by 4 bases, with 17 bases between them. The CDR3 spans 15 residues. Germline loops: CDR1 MNHEY, CDR2 SVGAGI. The CDR3 sequence is CASSPMGTGGTEAFF. CDR3 in DNA: TGTGCCAGCAGTCCTATGGGGACCGGGGGCACTGAAGCTTTCTTT.

This chain connects TRBV28 to TRBJ1-5, with D unclear. V was shortened by 7 bases and J by 3 bases, with 13 bases between the two germline ends. CDR1 is MDHEN and CDR2 is SYDVKM in the germline V gene. CDR3 length: 14 amino acids. The CDR3 sequence is CASTSSGYNQPQHF. DNA of the CDR3: TGTGCCAGCACTAGCAGCGGTTACAATCAGCCCCAGCATTTT. Full variable domain (missing parts from reference TRBV28 and TRBJ1-5): DVKVTQSSRYLVKRTGEKVFLECVQDMDHENMFWYRQDPGLGLRLIYFSYDVKMKEKGDIPEGYSVSREKKERFSLILESASTNQTSMYLCASTSSGYNQPQHFGDGTRLSIL.

The V gene is TRBV3-1 (or the pseudogene TRBV3-2), the J gene TRBJ1-5, with 7 nucleotides matching TRBD1. Germline-derived CDR1 and CDR2 are LGHDT and YNNKEL (reference sequence). The CDR3 spans 16 residues. J was trimmed by 4 bases and V by 5 bases; bases with no gene match: 11. This CDR3 is CASSSSETGSNQPQHF. CDR3 DNA: TGTGCCAGCAGCTCCTCCGAGACAGGGAGTAATCAGCCCCAGCATTTT.